Listed here is a single T cell receptor (beta chain). The antigen is unknown. Trimming removed 6 bases from V and 1 base from J, with 19 bases in between. This CDR3 is built from 16 residues. Germline CDR1 reads MGHRA; CDR2 reads YSYEKL. Both 60 Vbeta primers and 13 Jbeta primers went into the PCR. Here immunoSEQ multiplex PCR was the method, and the copy in TCRdb shows in-frame clones only, minus some. There are some 120,000 clones in the sample; approximately 80% occur only once, and approximately 2% lies in the top ten. The sample originates from a study of cytomegalovirus exposure and HLA in healthy donors. Study outcomes and limitations: In an earlier analysis, about 87% or about 30%: the productive usage of most TCR beta V segments.

The source of this sequence is a man aged 18 to 29 in good health and CMV-seronegative. Material for sequencing was PBMCs. The rearrangement uses TRBV4-1 and TRBJ2-7, with D possibly matching TRBD1 (7 bases). CDR3 loop: CASRYSAGGFSYEQYF. The CDR3, as DNA: TGCGCCAGCAGATACTCGGCAGGGGGGTTTTCCTACGAGCAGTACTTC.